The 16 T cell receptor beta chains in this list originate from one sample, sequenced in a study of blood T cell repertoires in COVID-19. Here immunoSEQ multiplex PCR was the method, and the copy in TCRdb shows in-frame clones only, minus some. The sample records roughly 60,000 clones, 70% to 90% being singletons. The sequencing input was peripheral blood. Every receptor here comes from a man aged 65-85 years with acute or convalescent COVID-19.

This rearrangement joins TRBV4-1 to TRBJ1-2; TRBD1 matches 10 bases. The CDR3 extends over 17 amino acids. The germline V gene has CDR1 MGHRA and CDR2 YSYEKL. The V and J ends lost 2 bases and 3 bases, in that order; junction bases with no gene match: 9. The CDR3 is CASSQPQTGTGDYGYTF. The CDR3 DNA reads TGCGCCAGCAGCCAACCCCAGACCGGGACAGGGGACTATGGCTACACCTTC.

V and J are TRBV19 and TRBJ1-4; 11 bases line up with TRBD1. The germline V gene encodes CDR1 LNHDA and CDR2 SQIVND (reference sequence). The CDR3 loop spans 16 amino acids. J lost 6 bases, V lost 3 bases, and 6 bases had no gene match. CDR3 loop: CASSMGQGEVYEKLFF. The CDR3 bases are TGTGCCAGTAGTATGGGACAGGGGGAAGTCTATGAAAAACTGTTTTTT.

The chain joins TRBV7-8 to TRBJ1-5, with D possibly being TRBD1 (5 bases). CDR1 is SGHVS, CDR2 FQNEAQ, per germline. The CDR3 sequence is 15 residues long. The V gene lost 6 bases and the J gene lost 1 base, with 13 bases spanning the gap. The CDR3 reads CASSSQVLSNQPQHF. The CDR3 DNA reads TGTGCCAGCAGTTCACAGGTTCTGAGCAATCAGCCCCAGCATTTT.

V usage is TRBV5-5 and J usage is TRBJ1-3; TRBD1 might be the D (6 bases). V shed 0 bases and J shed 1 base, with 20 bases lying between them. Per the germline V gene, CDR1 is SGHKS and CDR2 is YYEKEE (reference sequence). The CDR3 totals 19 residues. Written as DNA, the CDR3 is TGTGCCAGCAGCTTGGTGGGGGCCGGGGCCTTGGGGTCTGGAAACACCATATATTTT. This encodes CASSLVGAGALGSGNTIYF.

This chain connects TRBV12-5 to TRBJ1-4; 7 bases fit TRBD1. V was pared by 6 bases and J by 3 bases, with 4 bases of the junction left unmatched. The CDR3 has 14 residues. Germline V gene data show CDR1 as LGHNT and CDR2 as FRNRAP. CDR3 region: CASGPGTANEKLFF. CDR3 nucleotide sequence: TGTGCTAGTGGCCCCGGGACAGCTAATGAAAAACTGTTTTTT.

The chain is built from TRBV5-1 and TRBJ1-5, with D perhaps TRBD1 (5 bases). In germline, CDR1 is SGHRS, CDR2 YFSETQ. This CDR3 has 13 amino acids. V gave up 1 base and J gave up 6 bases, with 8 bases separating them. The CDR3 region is CASSLQGAQPQHF. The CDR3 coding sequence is TGCGCCAGCAGCTTGCAAGGGGCTCAGCCCCAGCATTTT.

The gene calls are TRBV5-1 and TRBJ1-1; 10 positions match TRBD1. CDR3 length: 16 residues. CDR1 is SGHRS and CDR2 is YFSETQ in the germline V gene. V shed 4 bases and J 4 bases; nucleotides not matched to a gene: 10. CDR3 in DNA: TGCGCCAGCAGCATTCCCGGGACAGGGGTCGGCACTGAAGCTTTCTTT. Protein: CASSIPGTGVGTEAFF.

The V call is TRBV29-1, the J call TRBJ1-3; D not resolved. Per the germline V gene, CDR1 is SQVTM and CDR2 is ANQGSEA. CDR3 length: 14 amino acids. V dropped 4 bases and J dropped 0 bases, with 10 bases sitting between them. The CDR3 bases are TGCAGCGTTGTAGACTGGAGCTCTGGAAACACCATATATTTT. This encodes CSVVDWSSGNTIYF.

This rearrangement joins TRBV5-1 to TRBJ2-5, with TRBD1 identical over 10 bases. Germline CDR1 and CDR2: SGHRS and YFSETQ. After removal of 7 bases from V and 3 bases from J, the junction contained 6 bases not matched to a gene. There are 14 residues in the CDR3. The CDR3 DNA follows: TGCGCCAGCTTGGGGGGACAGGGGAAAGAGACCCAGTACTTC. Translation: CASLGGQGKETQYF. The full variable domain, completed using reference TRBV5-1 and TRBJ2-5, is KAGVTQTPRYLIKTRGQQVTLSCSPISGHRSVSWYQQTPGQGLQFLFEYFSETQRNKGNFPGRFSGRQFSNSRSEMNVSTLELGDSALYLCASLGGQGKETQYFGPGTRLLVL.

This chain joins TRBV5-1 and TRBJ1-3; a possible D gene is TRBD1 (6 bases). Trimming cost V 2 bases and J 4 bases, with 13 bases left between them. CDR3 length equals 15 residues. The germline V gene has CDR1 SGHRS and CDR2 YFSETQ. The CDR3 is CASSLSGVAGNTIYF. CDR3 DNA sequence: TGCGCCAGCAGCTTATCAGGGGTCGCAGGAAACACCATATATTTT.

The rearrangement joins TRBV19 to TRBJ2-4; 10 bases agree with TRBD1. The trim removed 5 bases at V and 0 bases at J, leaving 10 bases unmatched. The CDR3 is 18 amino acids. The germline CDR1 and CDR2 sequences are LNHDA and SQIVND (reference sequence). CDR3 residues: CASSPGTGVVVAKNIQYF. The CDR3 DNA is TGTGCCAGTAGTCCTGGGACAGGGGTCGTTGTAGCCAAAAACATTCAGTACTTC.

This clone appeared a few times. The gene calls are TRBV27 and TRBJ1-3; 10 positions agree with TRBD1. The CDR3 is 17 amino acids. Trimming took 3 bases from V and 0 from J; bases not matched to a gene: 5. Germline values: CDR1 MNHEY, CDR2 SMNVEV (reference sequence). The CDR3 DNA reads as TGTGCCAGCAGTTTGGGAAGGACAGGGGGCTCTGGAAACACCATATATTTT. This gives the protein CASSLGRTGGSGNTIYF.

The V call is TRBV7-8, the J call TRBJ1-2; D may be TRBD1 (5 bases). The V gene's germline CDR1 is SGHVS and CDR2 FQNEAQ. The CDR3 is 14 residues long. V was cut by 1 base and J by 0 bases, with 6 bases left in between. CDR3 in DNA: TGTGCCAGCAGCTTAGGACAGACTAACTATGGCTACACCTTC. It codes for CASSLGQTNYGYTF.

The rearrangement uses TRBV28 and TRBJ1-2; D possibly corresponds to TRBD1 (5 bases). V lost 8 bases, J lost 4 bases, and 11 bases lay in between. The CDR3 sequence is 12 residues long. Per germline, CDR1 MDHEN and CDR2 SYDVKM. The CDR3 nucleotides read TGTGCCAGCGGTGGGGCTGGCTATGGCTACACCTTC. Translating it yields CASGGAGYGYTF.

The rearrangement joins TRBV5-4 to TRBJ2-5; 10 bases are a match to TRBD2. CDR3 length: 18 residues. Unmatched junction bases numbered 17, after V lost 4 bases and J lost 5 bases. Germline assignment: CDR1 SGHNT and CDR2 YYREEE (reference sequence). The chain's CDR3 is CASSPVPLSSGRGETQYF. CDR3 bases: TGTGCCAGCAGCCCGGTGCCTTTATCTAGCGGGAGAGGGGAGACCCAGTACTTC.

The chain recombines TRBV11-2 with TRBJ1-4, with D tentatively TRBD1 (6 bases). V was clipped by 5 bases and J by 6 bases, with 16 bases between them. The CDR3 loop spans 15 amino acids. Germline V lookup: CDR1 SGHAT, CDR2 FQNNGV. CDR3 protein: CASSPQGWRDEKLFF. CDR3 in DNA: TGTGCCAGCAGCCCCCAGGGGTGGAGAGATGAAAAACTGTTTTTT.